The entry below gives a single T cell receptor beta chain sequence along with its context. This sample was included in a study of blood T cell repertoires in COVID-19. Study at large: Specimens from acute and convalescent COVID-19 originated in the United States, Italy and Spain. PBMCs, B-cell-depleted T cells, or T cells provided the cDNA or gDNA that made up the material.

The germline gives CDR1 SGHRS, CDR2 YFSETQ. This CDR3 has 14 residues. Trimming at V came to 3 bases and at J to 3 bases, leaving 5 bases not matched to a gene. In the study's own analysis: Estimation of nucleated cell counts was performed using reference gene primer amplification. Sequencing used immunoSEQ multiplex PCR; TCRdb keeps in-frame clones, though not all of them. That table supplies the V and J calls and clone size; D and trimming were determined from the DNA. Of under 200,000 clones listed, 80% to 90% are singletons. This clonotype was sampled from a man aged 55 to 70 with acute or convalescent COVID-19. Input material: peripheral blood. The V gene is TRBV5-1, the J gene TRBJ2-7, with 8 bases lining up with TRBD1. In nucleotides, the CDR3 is TGCGCCAGCAGCTCCGGGACAGGAGGCTACGAGCAGTACTTC. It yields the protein CASSSGTGGYEQYF.